This T cell receptor (beta chain) comes out of a study of vaccination and CD4 T cells after COVID-19. Study-level background: In culture, cells were exposed to overlapping spike peptides from SARS-CoV-2, HCoV-NL63, HCoV-OC43 and HCoV-229E. Some control cultures received a CEFX pool, which served as the positive control. Others received an HIV-1 Nef pool or no peptide.

Worth noting for this clonotype: Antigen: not known.

Treatment given: roughly ten-day PBMC culture with coronavirus spike peptide pools or control peptides (ViraFEST assay). Harvesting of the unexposed donor's CD4+ T cells predated the COVID-19 pandemic (2011-2018). Where cells permitted, unexposed-donor CD4+ T cells were probed with SARS-CoV-2 S/N and four cold-coronavirus spikes. This CDR3 comprises 15 residues. Trimming removed 4 bases from V and 5 bases from J; junction bases left unmatched: 8. The germline CDR1 and CDR2 sequences are ENHRY and SYGVKD. With the Oncomine TCR Beta short-read assay, DNA from cultured CD4+ T cells was sequenced. Someone extracted genomic DNA from cultured CD4+ T cells. From the PCR reads, TCRdb called clonotypes with MiXCR, one entry per CDR3 protein. In the table there are about 11,000 distinct CDR3 sequences, 30% to 40% of which are singletons.

The origin of this receptor is a human donor in good health. Sequences were obtained from CD4+ T cells from blood, cultured in vitro. The V gene is TRBV10-3, the J gene TRBJ2-3, with 8 nucleotides matching TRBD2. The CDR3 bases are TGTGCCATCAGTGTTCTAGCGGCGGGGGGAGATACGCAGTATTTT. Protein: CAISVLAAGGDTQYF.